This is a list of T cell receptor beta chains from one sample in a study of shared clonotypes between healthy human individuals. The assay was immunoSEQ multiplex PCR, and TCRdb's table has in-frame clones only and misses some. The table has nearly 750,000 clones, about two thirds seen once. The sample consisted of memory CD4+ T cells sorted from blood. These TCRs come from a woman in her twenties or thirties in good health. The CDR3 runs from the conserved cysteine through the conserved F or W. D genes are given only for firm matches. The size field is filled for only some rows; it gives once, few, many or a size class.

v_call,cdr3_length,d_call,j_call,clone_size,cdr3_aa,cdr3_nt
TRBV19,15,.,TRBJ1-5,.,CASSIWQGGNQPQHF,TGTGCCAGTAGTATATGGCAGGGAGGCAATCAGCCCCAGCATTTT
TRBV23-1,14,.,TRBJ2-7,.,CASSLGREPYEQYF,TGCGCCAGCAGTCTTGGCAGGGAACCCTACGAGCAGTACTTC
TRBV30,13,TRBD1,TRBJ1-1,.,CAWSGQGVTEAFF,TGTGCCTGGAGTGGACAGGGGGTTACTGAAGCTTTCTTT
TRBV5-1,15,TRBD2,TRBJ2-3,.,CASTRLAGVWDTQYF,TGCGCCAGCACCCGACTAGCGGGGGTGTGGGATACGCAGTATTTT
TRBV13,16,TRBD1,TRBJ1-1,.,CASSPGQGEIVAEAFF,TGTGCCAGCAGCCCAGGACAGGGGGAGATTGTGGCTGAAGCTTTCTTT
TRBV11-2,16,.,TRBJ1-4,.,CASSPRTYATNEKLFF,TGTGCCAGCAGCCCCCGGACATATGCAACTAATGAAAAACTGTTTTTT
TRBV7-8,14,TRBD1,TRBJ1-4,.,CASSQGGLNEKLFF,TGTGCCAGCAGCCAGGGGGGGCTTAATGAAAAACTGTTTTTT
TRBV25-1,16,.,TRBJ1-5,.,CASSSGEGDINQPQHF,TGTGCCAGCAGCTCAGGTGAAGGAGACATCAATCAGCCCCAGCATTTT
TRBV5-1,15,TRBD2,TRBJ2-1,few,CASSLGLAAYNEQFF,TGCGCCAGCAGCTTGGGACTAGCCGCCTACAATGAGCAGTTCTTC
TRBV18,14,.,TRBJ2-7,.,CASSPRGNSYEQYF,TGTGCCAGCTCACCACGAGGGAATAGCTACGAGCAGTACTTC
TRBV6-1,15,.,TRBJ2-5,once,CASSDFSGHQETQYF,TGTGCCAGCAGCGACTTCTCGGGACACCAAGAGACCCAGTACTTC
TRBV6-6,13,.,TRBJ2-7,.,CASSLLRVYEQYF,TGTGCCAGCAGTCTGTTAAGGGTCTACGAGCAGTACTTC
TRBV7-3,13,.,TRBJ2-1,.,CASSSPPLNEQFF,TGTGCCAGCAGCTCCCCTCCGCTCAATGAGCAGTTCTTC
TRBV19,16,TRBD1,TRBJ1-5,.,CASSSHLQGGSQPQHF,TGTGCCAGTAGTTCACACCTTCAGGGGGGGAGTCAGCCCCAGCATTTT
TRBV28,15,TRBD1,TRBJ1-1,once,CASRTQGAGGTEAFF,TGTGCCAGCAGAACCCAGGGGGCCGGCGGTACTGAAGCTTTCTTT
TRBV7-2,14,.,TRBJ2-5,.,CASSLAGRQETQYF,TGTGCCAGCAGCTTAGCTGGGAGACAAGAGACCCAGTACTTC
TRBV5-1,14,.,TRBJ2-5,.,CASTVRETWETQYF,TGCGCCAGCACGGTCAGGGAAACTTGGGAGACCCAGTACTTC
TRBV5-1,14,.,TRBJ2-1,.,CASSFGPTINEQFF,TGCGCCAGCAGCTTTGGCCCTACGATCAATGAGCAGTTCTTC
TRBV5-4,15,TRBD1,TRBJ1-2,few,CASSPFDRGLNGYTF,TGTGCCAGCAGTCCTTTTGACAGGGGGCTCAATGGCTACACCTTC
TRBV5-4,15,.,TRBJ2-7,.,CASSGTPGGSYEQYF,TGTGCCAGCAGCGGTACCCCTGGCGGATCCTACGAGCAGTACTTC
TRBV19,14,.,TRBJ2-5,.,CASSKQGFQETQYF,TGTGCCAGTAGCAAACAGGGATTCCAAGAGACCCAGTACTTC
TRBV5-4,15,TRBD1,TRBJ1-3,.,CASSKGGSTGNTIYF,TGTGCCAGCAGCAAAGGGGGCAGCACCGGAAACACCATATATTTT
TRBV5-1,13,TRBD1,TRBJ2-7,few,CASSSQGVHEQYF,TGCGCCAGCAGCTCACAGGGGGTCCACGAGCAGTACTTC
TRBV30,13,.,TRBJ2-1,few,CAWSVSRYNEQFF,TGTGCCTGGAGTGTAAGTCGGTACAATGAGCAGTTCTTC
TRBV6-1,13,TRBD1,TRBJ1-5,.,CASSEWDRQPQHF,TGTGCCAGCAGTGAATGGGACAGACAGCCCCAGCATTTT
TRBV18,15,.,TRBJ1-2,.,CASSPPVRGDYGYTF,TGTGCCAGCTCACCACCGGTCAGGGGAGACTATGGCTACACCTTC
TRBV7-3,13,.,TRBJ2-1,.,CASSPRSGNEQFF,TGTGCCAGCAGCCCCCGTAGTGGGAATGAGCAGTTCTTC
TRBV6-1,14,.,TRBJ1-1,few,CASSARGGSTEAFF,TGTGCCAGCAGTGCCCGGGGGGGATCCACTGAAGCTTTCTTT
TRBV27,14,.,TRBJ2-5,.,CASSVQRGSETQYF,TGTGCCAGCAGTGTTCAAAGGGGTTCCGAGACCCAGTACTTC
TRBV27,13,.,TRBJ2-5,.,CASSLRYQETQYF,TGTGCCAGCAGTCTCCGCTACCAAGAGACCCAGTACTTC
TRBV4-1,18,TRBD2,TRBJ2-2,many,CASSQGGLAGVGTGELFF,TGCGCCAGCAGCCAAGGGGGACTAGCGGGAGTAGGGACCGGGGAGCTGTTTTTT
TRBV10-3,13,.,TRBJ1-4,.,CAIRRALNEKLFF,TGTGCCATACGACGGGCATTGAATGAAAAACTGTTTTTT
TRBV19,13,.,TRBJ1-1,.,CASNGQGNTEAFF,TGTGCCAGTAATGGCCAGGGGAACACTGAAGCTTTCTTT
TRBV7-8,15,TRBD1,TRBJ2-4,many,CASSSSRGTANIQYF,TGTGCCAGCAGCTCAAGTAGGGGGACAGCAAACATTCAGTACTTC
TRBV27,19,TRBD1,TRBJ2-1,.,CASSLAQLLGQGNLYEQFF,TGTGCCAGCAGTTTGGCCCAGTTATTAGGACAGGGGAATCTTTATGAGCAGTTCTTC
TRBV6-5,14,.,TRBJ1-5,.,CASSTGTGNQPQHF,TGTGCCAGCAGTACAGGAACCGGCAATCAGCCCCAGCATTTT
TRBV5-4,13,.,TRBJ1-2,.,CASSLPRGVGYTF,TGTGCCAGCAGCTTGCCAAGGGGGGTCGGCTACACCTTC
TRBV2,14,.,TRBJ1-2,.,CASSGRGGNYGYTF,TGTGCCAGCAGTGGACGGGGGGGCAATTATGGCTACACCTTC
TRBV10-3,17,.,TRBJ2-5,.,CAISESSGGLAVETQYF,TGTGCCATCAGTGAGTCGTCCGGAGGTTTAGCGGTAGAGACCCAGTACTTC
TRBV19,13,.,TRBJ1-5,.,CASSMTRNQPQHF,TGTGCCAGTAGTATGACCCGTAATCAGCCCCAGCATTTT
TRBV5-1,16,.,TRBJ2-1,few,CASSLDGVAYNNEQFF,TGCGCCAGCAGCTTGGACGGGGTAGCGTATAACAATGAGCAGTTCTTC
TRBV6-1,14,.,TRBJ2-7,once,CASRMSADSYEQYF,TGTGCCAGCAGGATGTCCGCGGACTCCTACGAGCAGTACTTC
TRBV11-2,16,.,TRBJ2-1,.,CASSLVALAGGHEQFF,TGTGCCAGCAGCTTAGTTGCTTTGGCTGGCGGCCATGAGCAGTTCTTC
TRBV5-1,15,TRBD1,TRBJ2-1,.,CASSLGDRDGNEQFF,TGCGCCAGCAGCTTGGGGGACAGGGACGGCAATGAGCAGTTCTTC
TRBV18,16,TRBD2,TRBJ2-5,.,CASSSGTSGTGETQYF,TGTGCCAGCTCCTCCGGGACTAGCGGGACAGGAGAGACCCAGTACTTC
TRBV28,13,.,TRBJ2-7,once,CASTAGLTYEQYF,TGTGCCAGCACGGCAGGGCTGACCTACGAGCAGTACTTC
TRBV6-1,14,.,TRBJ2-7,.,CASKRSRSAYEQYF,TGTGCCAGCAAGAGAAGCAGGAGTGCCTACGAGCAGTACTTC
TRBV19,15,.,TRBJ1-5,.,CASSIYADLNQPQHF,TGTGCCAGTAGTATATACGCGGACCTCAATCAGCCCCAGCATTTT
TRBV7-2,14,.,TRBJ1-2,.,CASSTQRDAYGYTF,TGTGCCAGCAGCACCCAACGGGACGCCTATGGCTACACCTTC
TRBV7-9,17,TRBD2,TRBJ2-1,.,CASSFFASGTWHNEQFF,TGTGCCAGCAGCTTTTTTGCTAGCGGGACTTGGCACAATGAGCAGTTCTTC
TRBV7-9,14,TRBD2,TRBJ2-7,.,CATRPLAGVNEQYF,TGTGCCACCCGCCCCCTAGCGGGAGTCAACGAGCAGTACTTC
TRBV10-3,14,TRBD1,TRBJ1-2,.,CAISGSTGEGGYTF,TGTGCCATCAGTGGATCGACAGGGGAGGGAGGCTACACCTTC
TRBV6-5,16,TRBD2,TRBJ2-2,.,CASSSSTSGKTGELFF,TGTGCCAGCAGTTCCTCGACTAGCGGGAAGACCGGGGAGCTGTTTTTT
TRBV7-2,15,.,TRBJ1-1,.,CASSSQVSENTEAFF,TGTGCCAGCAGCTCTCAAGTATCAGAGAACACTGAAGCTTTCTTT
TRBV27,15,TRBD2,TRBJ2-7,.,CASSTSSGSSYEQYF,TGTGCCAGCAGTACTTCCAGCGGGAGCTCCTACGAGCAGTACTTC
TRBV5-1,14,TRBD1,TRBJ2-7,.,CASSVGQGLREQYF,TGCGCCAGCAGCGTGGGACAGGGGCTGAGGGAGCAGTACTTC
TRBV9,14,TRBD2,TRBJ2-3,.,CASSATSGVDTQYF,TGTGCCAGCAGCGCCACTAGCGGGGTAGATACGCAGTATTTT
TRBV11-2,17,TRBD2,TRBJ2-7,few,CASSRSQREGGTYEQYF,TGTGCCAGCAGCCGGAGCCAGCGGGAGGGTGGAACCTACGAGCAGTACTTC
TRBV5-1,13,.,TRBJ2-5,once,CASSPGPDRTQYF,TGCGCCAGCAGCCCCGGACCCGACCGGACCCAGTACTTC
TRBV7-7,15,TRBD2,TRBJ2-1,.,CASSAGTSGSNEQFF,TGTGCCAGCAGCGCCGGGACTAGCGGGAGTAATGAGCAGTTCTTC